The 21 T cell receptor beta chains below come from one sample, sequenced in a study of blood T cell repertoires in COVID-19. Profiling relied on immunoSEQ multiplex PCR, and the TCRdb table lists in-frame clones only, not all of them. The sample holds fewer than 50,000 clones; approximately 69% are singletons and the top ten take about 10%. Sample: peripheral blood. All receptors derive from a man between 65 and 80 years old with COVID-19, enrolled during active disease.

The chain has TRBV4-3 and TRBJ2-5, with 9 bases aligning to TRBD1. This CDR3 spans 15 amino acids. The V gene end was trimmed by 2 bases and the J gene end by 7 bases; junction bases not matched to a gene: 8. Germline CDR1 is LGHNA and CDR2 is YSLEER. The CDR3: CASSQYGTGRWTQYF. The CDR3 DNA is TGCGCCAGCAGCCAATATGGGACAGGGCGGTGGACCCAGTACTTC.

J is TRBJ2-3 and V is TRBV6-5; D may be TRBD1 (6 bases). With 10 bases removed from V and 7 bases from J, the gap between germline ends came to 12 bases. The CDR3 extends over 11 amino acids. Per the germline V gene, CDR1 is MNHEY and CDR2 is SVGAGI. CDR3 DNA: TGTGCCACCGAAAGGGGGAATACGCAGTATTTT. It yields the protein CATERGNTQYF.

The CDR3 loop is CASSPSPGILTEAFF. The DNA for the CDR3 is TGTGCCAGCAGCCCCTCGCCAGGGATTCTTACTGAAGCTTTCTTT. The chain carries TRBV7-9 and TRBJ1-1; TRBD1 might be the D (5 bases). The CDR3 is 15 amino acids. The germline V and J ends were trimmed by 5 bases and 5 bases, with 18 bases remaining between them. The germline V gene encodes CDR1 SEHNR and CDR2 FQNEAQ (reference sequence).

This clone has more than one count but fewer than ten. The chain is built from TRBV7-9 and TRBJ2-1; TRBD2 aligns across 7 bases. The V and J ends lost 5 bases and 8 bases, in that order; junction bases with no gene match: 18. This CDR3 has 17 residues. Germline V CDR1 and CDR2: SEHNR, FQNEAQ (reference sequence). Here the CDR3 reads CASSLTHLAALFDEQFF. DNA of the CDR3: TGTGCCAGCAGCCTCACCCATCTAGCGGCTCTGTTTGATGAGCAGTTCTTC.

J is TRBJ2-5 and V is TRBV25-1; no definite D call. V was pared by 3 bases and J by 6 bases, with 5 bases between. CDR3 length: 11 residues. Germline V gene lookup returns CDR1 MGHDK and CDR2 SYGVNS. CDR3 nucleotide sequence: TGTGCCAGCAGTGAGTCTAAGACCCAGTACTTC. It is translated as CASSESKTQYF.

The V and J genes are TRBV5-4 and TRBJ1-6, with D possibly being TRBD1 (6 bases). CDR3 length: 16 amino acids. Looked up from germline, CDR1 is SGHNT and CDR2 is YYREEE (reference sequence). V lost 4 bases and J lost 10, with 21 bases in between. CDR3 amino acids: CASSVSLRGRGSPLHF. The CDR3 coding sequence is TGTGCCAGCAGCGTATCCTTGAGGGGGAGGGGATCACCCCTCCACTTT.

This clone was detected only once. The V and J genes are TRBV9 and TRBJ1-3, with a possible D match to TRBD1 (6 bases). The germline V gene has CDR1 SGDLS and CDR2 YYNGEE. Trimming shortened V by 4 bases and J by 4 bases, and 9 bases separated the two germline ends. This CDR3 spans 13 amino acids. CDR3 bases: TGTGCCAGCAGCCCTGGGGGCGGAAACACCATATATTTT. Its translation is CASSPGGGNTIYF.

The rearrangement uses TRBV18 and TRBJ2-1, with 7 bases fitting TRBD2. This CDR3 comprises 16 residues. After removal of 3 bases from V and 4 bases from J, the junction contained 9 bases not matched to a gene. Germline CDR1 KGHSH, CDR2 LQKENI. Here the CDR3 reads CASSPPAGYSYNEQFF. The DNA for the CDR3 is TGTGCCAGCTCACCCCCAGCGGGATACAGTTACAATGAGCAGTTCTTC.

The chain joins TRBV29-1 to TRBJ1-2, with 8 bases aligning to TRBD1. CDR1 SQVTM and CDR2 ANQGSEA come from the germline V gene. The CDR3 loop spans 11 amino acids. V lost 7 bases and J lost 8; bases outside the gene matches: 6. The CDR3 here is CSGQGASGYTF. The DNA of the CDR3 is TGCAGCGGGCAGGGGGCCTCGGGCTACACCTTC.

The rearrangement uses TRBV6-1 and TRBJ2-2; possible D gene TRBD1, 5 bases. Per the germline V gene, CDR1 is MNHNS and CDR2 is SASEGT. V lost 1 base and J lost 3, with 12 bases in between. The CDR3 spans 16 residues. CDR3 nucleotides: TGTGCCAGCAGTGAAGGTCTCAGGGCCGACACCGGGGAGCTGTTTTTT. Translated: CASSEGLRADTGELFF.

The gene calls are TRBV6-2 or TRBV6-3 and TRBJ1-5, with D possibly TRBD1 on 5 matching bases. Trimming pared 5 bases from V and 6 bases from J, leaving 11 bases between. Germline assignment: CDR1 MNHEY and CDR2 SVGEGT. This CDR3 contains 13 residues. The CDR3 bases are TGTGCCAGCAGTAACCTCGGGGGTCAGCCCCAGCATTTT. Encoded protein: CASSNLGGQPQHF.

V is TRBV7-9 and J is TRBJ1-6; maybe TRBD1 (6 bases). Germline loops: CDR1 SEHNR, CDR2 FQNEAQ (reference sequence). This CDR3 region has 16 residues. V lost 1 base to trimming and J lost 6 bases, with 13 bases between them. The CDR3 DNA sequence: TGTGCCAGCAGCTTAGTAGCGGGGGGCGGTAATTCACCCCTCCACTTT. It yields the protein CASSLVAGGGNSPLHF.

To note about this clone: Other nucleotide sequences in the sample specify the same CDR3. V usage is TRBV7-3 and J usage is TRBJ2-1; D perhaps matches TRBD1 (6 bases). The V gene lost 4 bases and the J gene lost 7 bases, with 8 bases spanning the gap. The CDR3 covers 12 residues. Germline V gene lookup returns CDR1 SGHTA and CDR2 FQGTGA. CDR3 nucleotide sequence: TGTGCCAGCAGCTCACAGGGAAATGAGCAGTTCTTC. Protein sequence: CASSSQGNEQFF.

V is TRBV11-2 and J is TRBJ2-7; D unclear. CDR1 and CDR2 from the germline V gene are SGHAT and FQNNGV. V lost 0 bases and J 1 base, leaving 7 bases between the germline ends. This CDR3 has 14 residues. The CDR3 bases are TGTGCCAGCAGCTTAGATGTCGGGTCCTACGAGCAGTACTTC. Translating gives CASSLDVGSYEQYF.

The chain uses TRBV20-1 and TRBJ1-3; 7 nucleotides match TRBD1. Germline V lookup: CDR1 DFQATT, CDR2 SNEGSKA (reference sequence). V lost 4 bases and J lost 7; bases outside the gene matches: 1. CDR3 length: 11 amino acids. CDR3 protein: CSATGGNTIYF. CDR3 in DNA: TGCAGTGCTACAGGGGGTAACACCATATATTTT.

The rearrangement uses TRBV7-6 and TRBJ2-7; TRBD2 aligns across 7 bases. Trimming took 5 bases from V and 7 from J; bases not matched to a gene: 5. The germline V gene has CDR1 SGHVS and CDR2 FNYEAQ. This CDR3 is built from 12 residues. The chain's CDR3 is CASSPNGGEQYF. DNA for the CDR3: TGTGCCAGCAGCCCCAACGGGGGGGAGCAGTACTTC.

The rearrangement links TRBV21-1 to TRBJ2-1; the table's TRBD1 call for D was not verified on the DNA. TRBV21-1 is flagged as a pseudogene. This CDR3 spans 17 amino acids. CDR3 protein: CASSKVAGEELSNEQFF. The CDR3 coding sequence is TGTGCCAGCAGCAAAGTAGCAGGGGAAGAACTATCCAATGAGCAGTTCTTC.

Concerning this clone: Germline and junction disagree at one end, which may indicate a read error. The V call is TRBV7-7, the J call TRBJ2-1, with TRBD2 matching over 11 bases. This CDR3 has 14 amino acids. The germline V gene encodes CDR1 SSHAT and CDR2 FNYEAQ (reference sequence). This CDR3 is CASSVTSGVYEQFF. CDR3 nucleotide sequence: TGTGCTAGCAGCGTGACTAGCGGGGTTTATGAGCAGTTCTTC.

The CDR3 DNA is TGTGCCAGCAGCCCAGGGACAGGGGCCTACGAGCAGTACTTC. It codes for CASSPGTGAYEQYF. The rearrangement uses TRBV11-2 and TRBJ2-7; TRBD1 aligns across 10 bases. CDR3 size: 14 residues. Trimming cost V 5 bases and J 2 bases; bases outside gene matches: 3. The germline CDR1 and CDR2 sequences are SGHAT and FQNNGV. The entire variable domain, with the rest obtained from reference TRBV11-2 and TRBJ2-7, is as follows: EAGVAQSPRYKIIEKRQSVAFWCNPISGHATLYWYQQILGQGPKLLIQFQNNGVVDDSQLPKDRFSAERLKGVDSTLKIQPAKLEDSAVYLCASSPGTGAYEQYFGPGTRLTVT.

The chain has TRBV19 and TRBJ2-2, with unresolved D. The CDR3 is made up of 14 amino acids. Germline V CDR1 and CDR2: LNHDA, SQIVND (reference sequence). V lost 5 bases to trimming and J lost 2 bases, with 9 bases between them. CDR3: CASSRSPNTGELFF. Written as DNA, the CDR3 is TGTGCCAGTAGTCGTTCCCCTAACACCGGGGAGCTGTTTTTT.

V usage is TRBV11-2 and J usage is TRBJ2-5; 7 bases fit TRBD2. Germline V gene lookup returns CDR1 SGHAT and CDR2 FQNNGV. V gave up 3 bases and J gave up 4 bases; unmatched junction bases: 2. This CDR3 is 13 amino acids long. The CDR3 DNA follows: TGTGCCAGCAGCTTGTGGGGGGGAGAGACCCAGTACTTC. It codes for CASSLWGGETQYF.